This T cell receptor beta chain emerged from a study of cytomegalovirus exposure and HLA in healthy donors (dated by TCRdb to 2015 to 2018). Notes on the research overall: An earlier analysis of roughly 500 of the donors reported 276 Gb of sequence data and roughly 100 million unique TCR beta sequences from around 200 million T cells. An early release that covered about 600 HLA-typed donors contained 300 to 350 gigabases of sequencing data and approximately 85 million unique TCR sequences. Of the 300 to 450 genotyped donors, 81% were placed in the genetic ancestry cluster associated with self-reported Caucasian donors. The study was designed to test whether signatures of past pathogen exposure could be identified by cataloging public T cell receptors. The study profiled the T cell repertoires of hundreds of subjects by immunosequencing and related them to cytomegalovirus serostatus. Along with the roughly 700-subject first cohort, a separate validation cohort of some 130 different subjects was used. To predict cytomegalovirus infection status, the study brought together high-throughput TCR immunosequencing, statistical association of individual TCRs with disease status, and machine learning. To study patterns of TCR occurrence, a later analysis re-analyzed previously published TCR beta repertoires from several hundred donors and added high-resolution HLA genotyping. In the later analysis, no new phenotypic data were used to find candidate immune exposures; instead, reliance was placed on TCR beta sequences and their occurrence across donors. In an earlier analysis of 587 of the donors, high-throughput TCR beta sequencing was used to judge whether each TCR beta V gene segment behaved as functional or pseudogenic. Alongside the repertoire data, information on donor age, sex, ethnicity and CMV serostatus was compiled. A later genetic analysis took genome-wide SNP genotypes for about 55% of the roughly 700 donors and used that subset as a discovery cohort. Every repertoire in the discovery cohort had been generated on one and the same sequencing platform. Class I and class II HLA loci were covered by the typing at four-digit resolution. The number of typed donors differed by locus: roughly 620-640 for A, B, C, DRB1 and DQB1; some 500 for DQA1; some 610 for DPA1; and 450 to 480 for DPB1. Five DR-DQ haplotypes were handled as single units for association and clustering because linkage in the cohort was strong. Across 300 to 500 genotyped donors of the cohort, an average of roughly 250,000 unique TCR beta nucleotide sequences per donor were sequenced, and 15% to 20% of those sequences were non-productive.

The cohort consisted of more than 650 healthy bone marrow donors. All cohort members were sampled while nominally healthy, although unrecorded immune exposures were likely present. Of the 690 or so cohort members, around 290 had a positive CMV serostatus and 352 had a negative one, while no CMV serostatus was recorded for the donor. A peripheral blood sample was provided by each donor, and peripheral blood mononuclear cells were used for TCR beta sequencing. Genomic DNA was extracted from the blood cell samples with the Qiagen DNeasy Blood Extraction Kit. A word on this clone: The antigen it binds to is not known. Per-nucleotide qualities are absent, and no much larger clonotype sits a single base away.

The library was built by means of the immunoSEQ multiplex PCR assay. For the multiplex PCR, a mixture combining 60 forward primers for TCR Vbeta segments and 13 reverse primers for TCR Jbeta segments was used. A multiplex PCR assay on genomic DNA amplified the CDR3 region of rearranged TCR beta genes. On the Illumina HiSeq System, the amplified TCR beta libraries were sequenced as 87-base-pair reads. The authors processed their data as follows. Across the 670 or so repertoires, a later analysis counted 80 million or so unique TCR beta chains, approximately 12 million of which were shared by at least two donors. Raw reads were error-corrected and collapsed into unique sequences by a nearest-neighbor algorithm in which closely related sequences were merged to remove PCR and sequencing errors. To assign V, D and J gene segments, CDR3 sequences were aligned to IMGT reference sequences. For a sequence to be retained, a match of at least six nucleotides was required to both a V gene segment and a J gene segment. Rearrangements were classified as productive when the CDR3 lacked stop codons and remained in frame with V and J, and all other rearrangements were classified as non-productive. Following IMGT convention, CDR3 was defined as the stretch from the second conserved V-encoded cysteine to the conserved J-encoded phenylalanine. Sequences without an unambiguous match to a single V gene segment were excluded from the earlier analysis of over 500 of the donors. An earlier analysis of fewer than 650 of the donors classified V segments as functional when productive rearrangements were above 56.7% and as segregating when the standard deviation between donors was above 5%. To diagnose cytomegalovirus status from the catalog of TCR beta chain sequences, a statistical classification framework was built. In a later analysis, TCR nucleotide sequences were compared against IMGT/GENE-DB human TR gene sequences so that V and J genes could be assigned. In a later analysis, CDR3 sequences and most-parsimonious VDJ recombination scenarios were assigned using the TCRdist pipeline. In a later analysis, each TCR beta chain was defined by its CDR3 amino acid sequence together with its V-gene family, and reads lacking a unique V-gene family were excluded. To address suspected cross-contamination and a sequencing artifact, a later analysis removed around 600 highly shared, low-generation-probability nucleotide sequences. For each public chain, a later analysis derived a clonal expansion index from normalized ranks of inferred template counts within each repertoire. Generation probabilities in a later analysis came from a VDJ recombination model fitted to out-of-frame rearrangements, and those results were checked against IGoR. In a later analysis, TCR-TCR, TCR-HLA and TCR-CMV co-occurrence was scored with hypergeometric tests, and a repertoire-size bias correction was applied to TCR pairs. False discovery rates were estimated in a later analysis by permuting HLA or CMV assignments 20 times. In a later analysis, co-occurring TCRs were grouped using DBSCAN, and TCRdist sequence similarity was added for clustering within HLA-allele-positive subsets. Co-occurrence clustering excluded repertoires with fewer than 30,000 or more than 120,000 public chains, plus five with anomalous nucleotide sharing. In TCRdb, the immuneACCESS table is reduced to in-frame sequences with V and J assigned. These tables do not hold every clone; where another copy was compared, an unresolved V gene accounts for under half, and the others remain unexplained. The DNA gave D and trimming, while V, J and clone size come from that table. The sample contains more than 110,000 clones, 55% to 80% of them found a single time. The ten largest clones take up around 14% of the sample.

Here is what the overall study found, with its caveats: A later genetic analysis associated a missense DCLRE1C variant with V-gene and J-gene trimming of TCR beta chains, and an independent cohort replicated the association. For the cohort, immune exposure information was limited to CMV serostatus. A further reported finding was that TCR beta sequences accurately predicted the HLA-A and HLA-B alleles for most subjects in the first cohort. Linkage disequilibrium might explain the correlated functional status among segregating V segments, but an unknown experimental factor could not be excluded. Some IMGT-functional V segments, including TRBV6-2 and TRBV6-3, could not be distinguished by the 87-base-pair reads and were therefore excluded. A later analysis associated around 16,000 TCR beta sequences with specific HLA alleles at a false discovery rate of 0.05. Strong co-occurrence of HLA alleles, especially DR and DQ, made assigning TCR associations to individual alleles difficult. Because some donors lacked HLA typing at each locus, the association tests relied only on the typed subset. In a later analysis, most CMV-associated TCR beta chains were found to appear HLA-restricted, with HLA associations seemingly driven largely by CMV exposure. In this cohort, only TCR beta chains were sequenced, and detectable features were limited by the absence of alpha or paired-chain data. A later analysis reported that several top co-occurrence clusters appeared linked to parvovirus B19, influenza, CMV and Epstein-Barr virus. A later analysis found that HLA-associated TCR beta chains were more clonally expanded and had lower generation probabilities than equally common non-associated chains. The study listed approximately 160 TCR beta chains as associated with cytomegalovirus. In both the original and validation cohorts, the classifier was reported to diagnose cytomegalovirus status with high specificity and sensitivity. Because counts were too low, about 18 rarely observed V segments, including chromosome 9 orphons, were excluded from the earlier analysis of 500 to 700 of the donors. According to a later genetic analysis, donors in an Asian-associated ancestry cluster had fewer N-insertions in productive TCRs than the roughly 660-donor mean. Most TCR sequences were seen in very few donors, while some public TCRs were found in many individuals. According to the authors, the approach could potentially be generalized to other disease states and immunological phenotypes. Sequencing depth was assumed to be roughly uniform across donors in the presence/absence analyses, though that assumption may not hold. A group of highly shared sequence variants was considered likely to be a technical artifact of the sequencing pipeline. In an earlier analysis of a few hundred of the donors, most TCR beta V segments were observed in productive rearrangements about 87% or about 30% of the time, broadly matching IMGT annotations. In vitro tests confirmed that a few of the cytomegalovirus-associated TCR beta chains recognize cytomegalovirus antigens. A later analysis found that TCR association rates varied across HLA loci, with DRB1 alleles showing the most associated TCRs and HLA-C alleles the fewest.

Reading from cysteine to phenylalanine, the CDR3 counts 13 amino acids. CDR3 DNA only is kept here, 39 bases in frame from base 1. The CDR1 and CDR2 encoded by the germline V gene are MNHEY and SVGAGI. V and J are truncated by 2 bases and 5 bases respectively, leaving an intervening sequence of 9 bases. Specimen: PBMCs. This receptor chain uses TRBV6-5 and TRBJ1-1, with the D gene not confidently named. This TCR derives from a human donor in good health. The CDR3 in this case is CASSYGWRTEAFF. The sequenced DNA: TGTGCCAGCAGTTACGGGTGGCGGACTGAAGCTTTCTTT.